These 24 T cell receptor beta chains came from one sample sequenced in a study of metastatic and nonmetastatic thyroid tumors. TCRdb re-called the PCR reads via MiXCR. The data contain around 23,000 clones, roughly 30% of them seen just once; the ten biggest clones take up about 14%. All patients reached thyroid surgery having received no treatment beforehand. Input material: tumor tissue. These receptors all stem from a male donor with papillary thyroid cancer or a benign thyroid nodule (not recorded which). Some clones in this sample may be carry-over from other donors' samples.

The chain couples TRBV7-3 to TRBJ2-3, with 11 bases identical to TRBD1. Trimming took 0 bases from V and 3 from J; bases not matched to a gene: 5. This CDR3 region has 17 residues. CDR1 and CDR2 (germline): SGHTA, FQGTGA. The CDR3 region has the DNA TGTGCCAGCAGCTTAACGTGGACAGGGGGCAGGACAGATACGCAGTATTTT. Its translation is CASSLTWTGGRTDTQYF.

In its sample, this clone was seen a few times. Written as DNA, the CDR3 is TGTGCCAGCAGCTTAGAAGGTGTAGGTCGGGTCTCCTACGAGCAGTACTTC. Its protein is CASSLEGVGRVSYEQYF. The chain carries TRBV11-1 and TRBJ2-7; D call uncertain. CDR1 and CDR2 (germline): SGHAT, FQDESV (reference sequence). CDR3 length: 17 residues. The V end was cut by 1 base, the J end by 0 bases, with 16 bases between.

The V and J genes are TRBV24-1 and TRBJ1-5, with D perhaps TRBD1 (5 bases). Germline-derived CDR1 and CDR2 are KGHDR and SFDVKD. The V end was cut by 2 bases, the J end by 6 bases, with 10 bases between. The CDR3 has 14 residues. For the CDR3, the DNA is TGTGCCACCAGTGATTCAAGGGGAGTTCAGCCCCAGCATTTT. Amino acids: CATSDSRGVQPQHF.

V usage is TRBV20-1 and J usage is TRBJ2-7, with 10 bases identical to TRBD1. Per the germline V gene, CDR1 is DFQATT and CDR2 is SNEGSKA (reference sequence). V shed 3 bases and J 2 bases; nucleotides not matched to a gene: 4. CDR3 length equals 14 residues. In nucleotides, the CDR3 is TGCAGTGCTAGCGGGACAGGGGCTACCTACGAGCAGTACTTC. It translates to CSASGTGATYEQYF.

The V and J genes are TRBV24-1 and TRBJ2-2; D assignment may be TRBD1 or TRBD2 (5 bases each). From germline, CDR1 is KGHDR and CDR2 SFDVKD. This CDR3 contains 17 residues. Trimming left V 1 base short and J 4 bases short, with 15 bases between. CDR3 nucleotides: TGTGCCACCAGTGATTTCCCTCTGGGGACCGGCACCGGGGAGCTGTTTTTT. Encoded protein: CATSDFPLGTGTGELFF.

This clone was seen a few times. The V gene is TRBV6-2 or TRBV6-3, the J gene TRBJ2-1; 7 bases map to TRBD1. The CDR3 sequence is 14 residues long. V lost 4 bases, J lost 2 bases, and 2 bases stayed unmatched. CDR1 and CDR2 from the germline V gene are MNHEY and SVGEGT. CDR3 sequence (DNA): TGTGCCAGCAGTTTCGGGACAGCCTACAATGAGCAGTTCTTC. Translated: CASSFGTAYNEQFF.

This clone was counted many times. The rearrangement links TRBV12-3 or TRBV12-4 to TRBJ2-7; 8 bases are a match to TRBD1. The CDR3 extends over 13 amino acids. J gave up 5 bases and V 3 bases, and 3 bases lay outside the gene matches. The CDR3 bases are TGTGCCAGCAGTTTGGACAGGGAGGACGAGCAGTACTTC. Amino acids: CASSLDREDEQYF.

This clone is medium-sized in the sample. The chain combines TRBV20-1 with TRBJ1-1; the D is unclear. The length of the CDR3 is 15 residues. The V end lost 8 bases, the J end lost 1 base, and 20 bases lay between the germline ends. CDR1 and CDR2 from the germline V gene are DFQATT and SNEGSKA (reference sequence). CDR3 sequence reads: CSPRSPAISNTEAFF. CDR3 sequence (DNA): TGCAGTCCCAGGTCCCCGGCGATATCGAACACTGAAGCTTTCTTT.

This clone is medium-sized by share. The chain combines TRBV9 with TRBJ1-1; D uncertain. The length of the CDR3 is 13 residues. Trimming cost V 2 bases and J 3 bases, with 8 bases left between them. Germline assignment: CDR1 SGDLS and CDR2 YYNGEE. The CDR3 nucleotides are TGTGCCAGCAGCGTGTACGGCGACACTGAAGCTTTCTTT. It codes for CASSVYGDTEAFF.

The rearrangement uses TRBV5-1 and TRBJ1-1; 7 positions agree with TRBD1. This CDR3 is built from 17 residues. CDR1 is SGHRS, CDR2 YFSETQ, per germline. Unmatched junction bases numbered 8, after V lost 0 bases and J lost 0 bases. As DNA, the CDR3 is TGCGCCAGCAGCTTGGCTGACAGGGTAGTGGTGAACACTGAAGCTTTCTTT. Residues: CASSLADRVVVNTEAFF.

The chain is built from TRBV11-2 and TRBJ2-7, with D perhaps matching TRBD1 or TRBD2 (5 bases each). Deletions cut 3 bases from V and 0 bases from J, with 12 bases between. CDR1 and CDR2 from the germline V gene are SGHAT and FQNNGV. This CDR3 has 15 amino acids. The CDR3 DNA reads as TGTGCCAGCAGCTTCGACAGCGGAATCTCCTACGAGCAGTACTTC. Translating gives CASSFDSGISYEQYF.

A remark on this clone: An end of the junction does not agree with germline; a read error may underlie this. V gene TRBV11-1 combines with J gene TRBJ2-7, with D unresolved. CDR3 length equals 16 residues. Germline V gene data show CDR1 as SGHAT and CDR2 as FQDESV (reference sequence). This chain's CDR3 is CAISLYDAGQTYEQYF. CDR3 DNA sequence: TGTGCCATCAGCTTATATGATGCAGGCCAGACCTACGAGCAGTACTTC.

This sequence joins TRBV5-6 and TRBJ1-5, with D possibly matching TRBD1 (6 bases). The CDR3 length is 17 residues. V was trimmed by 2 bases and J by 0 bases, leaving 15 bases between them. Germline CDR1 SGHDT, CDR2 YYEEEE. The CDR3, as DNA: TGTGCCAGCAGCTTTCGACAGGACCCCTATAGCAATCAGCCCCAGCATTTT. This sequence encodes CASSFRQDPYSNQPQHF. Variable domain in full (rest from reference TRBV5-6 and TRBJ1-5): DAGVTQSPTHLIKTRGQQVTLRCSPKSGHDTVSWYQQALGQGPQFIFQYYEEEERQRGNFPDRFSGHQFPNYSSELNVNALLLGDSALYLCASSFRQDPYSNQPQHFGDGTRLSIL.

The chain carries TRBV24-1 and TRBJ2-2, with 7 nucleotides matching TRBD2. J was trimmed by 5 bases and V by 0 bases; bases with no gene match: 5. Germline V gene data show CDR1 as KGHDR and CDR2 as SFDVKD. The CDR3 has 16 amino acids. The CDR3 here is CATSDLQGGETGELFF. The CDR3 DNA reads TGTGCCACCAGTGATTTGCAGGGAGGGGAGACCGGGGAGCTGTTTTTT.

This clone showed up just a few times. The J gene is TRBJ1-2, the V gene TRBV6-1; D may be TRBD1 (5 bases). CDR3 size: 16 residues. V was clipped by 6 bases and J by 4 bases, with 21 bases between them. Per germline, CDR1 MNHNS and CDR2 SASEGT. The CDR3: CASRAYPGPSSYGYTF. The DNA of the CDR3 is TGTGCCAGCAGAGCATATCCGGGACCCAGTAGCTATGGCTACACCTTC.

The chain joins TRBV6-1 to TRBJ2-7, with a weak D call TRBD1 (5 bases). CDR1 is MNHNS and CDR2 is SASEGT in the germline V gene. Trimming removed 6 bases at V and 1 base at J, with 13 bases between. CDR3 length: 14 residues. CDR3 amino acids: CASRPGHGSYEQYF. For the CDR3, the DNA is TGTGCCAGCAGGCCAGGACACGGTTCCTACGAGCAGTACTTC.

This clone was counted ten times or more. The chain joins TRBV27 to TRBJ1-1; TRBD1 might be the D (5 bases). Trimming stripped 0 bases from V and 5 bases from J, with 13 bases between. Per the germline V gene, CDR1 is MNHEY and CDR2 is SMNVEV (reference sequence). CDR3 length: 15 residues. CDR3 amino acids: CASSLSYGARTEAFF. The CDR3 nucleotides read TGTGCCAGCAGTTTATCATATGGGGCTAGGACTGAAGCTTTCTTT.

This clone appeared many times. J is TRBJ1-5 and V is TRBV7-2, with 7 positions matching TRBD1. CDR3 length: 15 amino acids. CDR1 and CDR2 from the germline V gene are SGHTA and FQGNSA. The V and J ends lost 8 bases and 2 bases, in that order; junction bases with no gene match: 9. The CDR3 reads CASRQSGTGNQPQHF. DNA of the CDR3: TGTGCCAGCCGTCAATCCGGGACAGGCAATCAGCCCCAGCATTTT. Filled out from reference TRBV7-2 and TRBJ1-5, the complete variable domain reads GAGVSQSPSNKVTEKGKDVELRCDPISGHTALYWYRQSLGQGLEFLIYFQGNSAPDKSGLPSDRFSAERTGGSVSTLTIQRTQQEDSAVYLCASRQSGTGNQPQHFGDGTRLSIL.

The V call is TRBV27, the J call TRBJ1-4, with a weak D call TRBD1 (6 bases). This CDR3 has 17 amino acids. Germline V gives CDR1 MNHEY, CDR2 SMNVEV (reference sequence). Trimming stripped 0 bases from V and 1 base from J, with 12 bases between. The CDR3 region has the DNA TGTGCCAGCAGTTTATCGTTCAGGGGAATAACTAATGAAAAACTGTTTTTT. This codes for CASSLSFRGITNEKLFF.

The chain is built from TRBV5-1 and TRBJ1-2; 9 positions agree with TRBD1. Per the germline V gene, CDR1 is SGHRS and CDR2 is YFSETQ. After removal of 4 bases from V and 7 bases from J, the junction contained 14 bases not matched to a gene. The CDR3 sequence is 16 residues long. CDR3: CASSAGQGGLSRGYTF. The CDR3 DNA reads TGCGCCAGCAGCGCGGGACAGGGAGGTCTCTCTCGTGGCTACACCTTC.

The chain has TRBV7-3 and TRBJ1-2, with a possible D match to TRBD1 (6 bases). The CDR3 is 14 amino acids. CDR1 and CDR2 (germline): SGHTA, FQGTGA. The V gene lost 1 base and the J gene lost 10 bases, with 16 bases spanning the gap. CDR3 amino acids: CASSLSGGADAYTF. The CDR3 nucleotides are TGTGCCAGCAGCTTAAGTGGGGGGGCGGATGCCTACACCTTC.

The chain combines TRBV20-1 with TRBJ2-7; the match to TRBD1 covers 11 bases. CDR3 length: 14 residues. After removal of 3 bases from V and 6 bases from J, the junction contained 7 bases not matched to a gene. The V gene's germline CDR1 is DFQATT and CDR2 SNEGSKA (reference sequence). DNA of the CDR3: TGCAGTGCTAGTTCGGGACAGGGGGTTCGCGAGCAGTACTTC. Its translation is CSASSGQGVREQYF.

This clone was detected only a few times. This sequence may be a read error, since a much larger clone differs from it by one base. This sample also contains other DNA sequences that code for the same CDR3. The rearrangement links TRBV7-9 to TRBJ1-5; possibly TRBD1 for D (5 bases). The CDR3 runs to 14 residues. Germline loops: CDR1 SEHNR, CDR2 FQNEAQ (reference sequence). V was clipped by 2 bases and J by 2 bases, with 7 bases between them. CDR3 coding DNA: TGTGCCAGCAGCTTACAGGGTGGCAATCAGCCCCAGCATTTT. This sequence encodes CASSLQGGNQPQHF.

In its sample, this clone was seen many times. The chain's CDR3 is CASSLGVVGQFF. CDR3 DNA: TGTGCCAGCAGCTTAGGCGTCGTAGGGCAGTTCTTC. The chain combines TRBV7-9 with TRBJ2-1, with unresolved D. Deletions cut 1 base from V and 12 bases from J, with 10 bases between. Germline V gene data show CDR1 as SEHNR and CDR2 as FQNEAQ (reference sequence). The CDR3 contains 12 residues.